This T cell receptor beta chain was recorded in a study of blood T cell repertoires in COVID-19. Study-wide background: Samples representing acute and convalescent COVID-19 were sourced from the United States, Italy and Spain. Sources were T cells, B-cell-depleted T cells, or PBMCs; the material itself was cDNA or gDNA.

Original data processing: Estimation of nucleated cell counts was performed using reference gene primer amplification. Measured with immunoSEQ multiplex PCR; TCRdb has only the in-frame clones, and not every one. That table is the source of V, J and clone size, and D and trimming were worked out from the DNA. The sample yields around 40,000 clones, 89% seen once. Between the trimmed V and J ends, which lost 2 bases and 0 bases, there was a span of 14 bases. There are 17 residues in the CDR3. Germline loops: CDR1 GTSNPN, CDR2 SVGIG (reference sequence). The sample consisted of peripheral blood. The chain couples TRBV30 to TRBJ1-6; possibly TRBD1 for D (6 bases). This receptor was obtained from a man aged 45-60 years with active COVID-19. CDR3 DNA: TGTGCCTGGAGTCACGGGACACTGAGCTCCTATAATTCACCCCTCCACTTT. Its translation: CAWSHGTLSSYNSPLHF.